This T cell receptor (beta chain) was captured by sequencing in a study of shared clonotypes between healthy human individuals. Across the whole study: The cohort comprised a couple of women and a few men. Their ages spanned 18 to 49 years. Overall study results and limits: Non-shared clonotypes showed lower generation probabilities than clonotypes common to all four donors.

With regard to this clone: The antigen is undetermined.

Only in-frame clones appear in the TCRdb table, and some are missing; sequencing was by immunoSEQ multiplex PCR. The table includes some 1.5 million clones, 95% to 99% detected once. CDR1 and CDR2 (germline): SQVTM, ANQGSEA. This CDR3 contains 13 residues. The V end lost 2 bases, the J end lost 4 bases, and 11 bases lay between the germline ends. The sequence was obtained from a young man in good health. Sequenced sample: naive CD4+ T cells sorted from blood. Specified subset: CD45RA+ positively selected. The chain is built from TRBV29-1 and TRBJ1-1; tentative D call: TRBD1 (5 bases). CDR3 DNA: TGCAGCGTTGAATCAGGGATCGCCACTGAAGCTTTCTTT. It translates to CSVESGIATEAFF.